Shown below are 19 T cell receptor beta chains from a single sample sequenced in a study of shared clonotypes between healthy human individuals. The naive CD8 subset, CD45RO-negative cells positively selected for CCR7, excluded terminally differentiated effector memory CD45RA+ cells. Assay: immunoSEQ multiplex PCR; the TCRdb copy retains only in-frame clones and omits some. Counted here are around 2,000,000 clones, about 95% occurring once; the ten biggest clones make up 1% to 1.3%. The source material was naive CD8+ T cells sorted from blood. These receptors were obtained from a man aged 18 to 30 in good health.

V is TRBV2 and J is TRBJ2-2, with TRBD1 identical over 7 bases. Trimming removed 4 bases from V and 4 bases from J; junction bases left unmatched: 6. Germline V gene data show CDR1 as SNHLY and CDR2 as FYNNEI. There are 15 residues in the CDR3. CDR3 bases: TGTGCCAGCAGTGTCGGGACAGACCTCACCGGGGAGCTGTTTTTT. It translates to CASSVGTDLTGELFF.

V gene TRBV5-6 combines with J gene TRBJ2-7; possibly TRBD1 or TRBD2 for D (6 bases each). V gave up 4 bases and J gave up 0 bases, with 17 bases separating them. Germline CDR1 reads SGHDT; CDR2 reads YYEEEE. The CDR3 extends over 16 amino acids. CDR3 protein: CASSGSGAGFSYEQYF. The CDR3 region has the DNA TGTGCCAGCAGCGGATCGGGGGCGGGGTTCTCCTACGAGCAGTACTTC.

The chain has TRBV6-5 and TRBJ1-2, with 8 bases that match TRBD1. The length of the CDR3 is 15 residues. The junction had 6 bases not matched to a gene; V was cut back by 2 bases and J by 4 bases. CDR1 MNHEY and CDR2 SVGAGI come from the germline V gene. The chain's CDR3 is CASSYGAGTGYGYTF. The CDR3 bases are TGTGCCAGCAGTTACGGGGCAGGGACAGGCTATGGCTACACCTTC.

Only one count was recorded for this clone. This chain uses TRBV6-6 with TRBJ2-3, with TRBD2 matching 7 bases. CDR3 size: 15 residues. The V gene's germline CDR1 is MNHNY and CDR2 SVGAGI (reference sequence). V lost 2 bases, J lost 4 bases, and 6 bases stayed unmatched. CDR3 DNA sequence: TGTGCCAGCAGTTACGCGGGAGCAGGGCCAGATACGCAGTATTTT. This codes for CASSYAGAGPDTQYF.

The rearrangement links TRBV4-3 to TRBJ2-5; possibly TRBD1 or TRBD2 for D (6 bases each). CDR1 is LGHNA, CDR2 YSLEER, per germline. Trimming left V 4 bases short and J 5 bases short, with 17 bases between. The CDR3 length is 15 residues. CDR3 sequence: CASSPTMGGGETQYF. The CDR3 DNA reads TGCGCCAGCAGCCCGACGATGGGGGGCGGTGAGACCCAGTACTTC.

The chain recombines TRBV25-1 with TRBJ1-5; perhaps TRBD1 as D (6 bases). The CDR3 is made up of 15 amino acids. CDR1 is MGHDK, CDR2 SYGVNS, per germline. V lost 2 bases to trimming and J lost 7 bases, with 15 bases between them. The CDR3 DNA reads TGTGCCAGCAGTGAAACGGCAGGGGCGGGCCAGCCCCAGCATTTT. Translation: CASSETAGAGQPQHF.

The V call is TRBV6-5, the J call TRBJ2-1; D perhaps matches TRBD1 (6 bases). The V and J ends lost 5 bases and 4 bases respectively, with 9 bases between them. Germline V gene lookup returns CDR1 MNHEY and CDR2 SVGAGI. The CDR3 is 13 amino acids. In nucleotides, the CDR3 is TGTGCCAGCAGTAGCGACAGGTACAATGAGCAGTTCTTC. It is translated as CASSSDRYNEQFF.

This chain connects TRBV6-5 to TRBJ2-1, with 8 bases matching TRBD2. There are 16 residues in the CDR3. The V and J ends lost 1 base and 7 bases, in that order; junction bases with no gene match: 9. In germline, CDR1 is MNHEY, CDR2 SVGAGI. The CDR3 nucleotides read TGTGCCAGCAGTTACTACTATAGCGGGGAACAGAATGAGCAGTTCTTC. Translated: CASSYYYSGEQNEQFF.

The chain couples TRBV5-1 to TRBJ1-6; D remains unclear. V shed 0 bases and J shed 7 bases, with 11 bases lying between them. CDR3 length: 15 amino acids. Germline V lookup: CDR1 SGHRS, CDR2 YFSETQ. The CDR3 coding sequence is TGCGCCAGCAGCTTGGTGGGAGTCGGCAATTCACCCCTCCACTTT. This sequence encodes CASSLVGVGNSPLHF.

J is TRBJ2-7 and V is TRBV6-1, with D possibly matching TRBD2 (6 bases). The CDR3 has 14 amino acids. The V end was cut by 3 bases, the J end by 3 bases, with 12 bases between. CDR1 and CDR2 from the germline V gene are MNHNS and SASEGT. CDR3 nucleotide sequence: TGTGCCAGCAGTGATTACGGGACTCTCTACGAGCAGTACTTC. Protein sequence: CASSDYGTLYEQYF.

J is TRBJ2-7 and V is TRBV4-3, with 7 bases identical to TRBD2. Germline V CDR1 and CDR2: LGHNA, YSLEER. J gave up 1 base and V 1 base, and 7 bases lay outside the gene matches. This CDR3 is built from 16 residues. CDR3 loop: CASSQGVSGPSYEQYF. CDR3 nucleotides: TGCGCCAGCAGCCAAGGCGTTAGCGGGCCGTCCTACGAGCAGTACTTC.

The rearrangement uses TRBV27 and TRBJ2-1; 7 positions match TRBD2. The trim removed 1 base at V and 7 bases at J, leaving 13 bases unmatched. From germline, CDR1 is MNHEY and CDR2 SMNVEV (reference sequence). The length of the CDR3 is 17 residues. The chain's CDR3 is CASSLFPSGPLSNEQFF. The CDR3 coding sequence is TGTGCCAGCAGTTTATTTCCTAGCGGACCCCTCTCTAATGAGCAGTTCTTC.

The chain couples TRBV27 to TRBJ2-1, with D perhaps TRBD1 or TRBD2 (6 bases each). The CDR3 loop spans 13 amino acids. Germline CDR1 MNHEY, CDR2 SMNVEV (reference sequence). Trimming stripped 3 bases from V and 7 bases from J, with 10 bases between. The CDR3 coding sequence is TGTGCCAGCAGTTTTAGGGGGGCAAATGAGCAGTTCTTC. The encoded protein is CASSFRGANEQFF.

The chain carries TRBV2 and TRBJ2-3; D remains ambiguous. The CDR3 covers 10 residues. Per the germline V gene, CDR1 is SNHLY and CDR2 is FYNNEI. Trimming removed 7 bases from V and 15 bases from J, with 14 bases in between. Here the CDR3 reads CASMAYAPYF. The CDR3 nucleotides are TGTGCCAGCATGGCATACGCACCCTATTTT.

The chain uses TRBV2 and TRBJ2-7; 12 nucleotides align to TRBD1. With 6 bases clipped from V and 0 bases from J, the junction kept 12 bases outside the gene matches. There are 18 residues in the CDR3. Looked up from germline, CDR1 is SNHLY and CDR2 is FYNNEI. CDR3 protein: CASSPVPGQGAVSYEQYF. The CDR3 nucleotides read TGTGCCAGCAGCCCAGTCCCGGGACAGGGGGCGGTCTCCTACGAGCAGTACTTC.

This chain links TRBV2 with TRBJ2-5; no clear D gene. The DNA matches TRBJ2-7 better at its end, which makes the J call doubtful. Germline V lookup: CDR1 SNHLY, CDR2 FYNNEI. The CDR3 length is 13 residues. The CDR3 loop is CASSDRSSYEQYF. The CDR3 nucleotides are TGTGCCAGCAGTGACAGAAGCTCCTACGAGCAGTACTTC.

This chain joins TRBV7-2 and TRBJ2-7; D is unresolved. Germline-derived CDR1 and CDR2 are SGHTA and FQGNSA. CDR3 length: 14 amino acids. The germline V and J ends were trimmed by 4 bases and 3 bases, with 13 bases remaining between them. The CDR3 region is CASSSGLRFYEQYF. CDR3 coding DNA: TGTGCCAGCAGCTCTGGGCTCAGATTCTACGAGCAGTACTTC.

This chain connects TRBV19 to TRBJ2-3; 7 bases match TRBD1. Germline V gene lookup returns CDR1 LNHDA and CDR2 SQIVND (reference sequence). This CDR3 spans 15 amino acids. V shed 6 bases and J 0 bases; nucleotides not matched to a gene: 6. CDR3 nucleotides: TGTGCCAGTAGAAAGACAGGGACAAGCACAGATACGCAGTATTTT. It encodes CASRKTGTSTDTQYF. The full variable domain, completed using reference TRBV19 and TRBJ2-3, is DGGITQSPKYLFRKEGQNVTLSCEQNLNHDAMYWYRQDPGQGLRLIYYSQIVNDFQKGDIAEGYSVSREKKESFPLTVTSAQKNPTAFYLCASRKTGTSTDTQYFGPGTRLTVL.

V and J are TRBV6-1 and TRBJ2-7; D may correspond to TRBD1 or TRBD2 (5 bases each). V lost 10 bases and J 3 bases, leaving 13 bases between the germline ends. The germline CDR1 and CDR2 sequences are MNHNS and SASEGT. The CDR3 consists of 12 residues. DNA for the CDR3: TGTGCCACTGGGACGCTTTTCTACGAGCAGTACTTC. Its translation: CATGTLFYEQYF.